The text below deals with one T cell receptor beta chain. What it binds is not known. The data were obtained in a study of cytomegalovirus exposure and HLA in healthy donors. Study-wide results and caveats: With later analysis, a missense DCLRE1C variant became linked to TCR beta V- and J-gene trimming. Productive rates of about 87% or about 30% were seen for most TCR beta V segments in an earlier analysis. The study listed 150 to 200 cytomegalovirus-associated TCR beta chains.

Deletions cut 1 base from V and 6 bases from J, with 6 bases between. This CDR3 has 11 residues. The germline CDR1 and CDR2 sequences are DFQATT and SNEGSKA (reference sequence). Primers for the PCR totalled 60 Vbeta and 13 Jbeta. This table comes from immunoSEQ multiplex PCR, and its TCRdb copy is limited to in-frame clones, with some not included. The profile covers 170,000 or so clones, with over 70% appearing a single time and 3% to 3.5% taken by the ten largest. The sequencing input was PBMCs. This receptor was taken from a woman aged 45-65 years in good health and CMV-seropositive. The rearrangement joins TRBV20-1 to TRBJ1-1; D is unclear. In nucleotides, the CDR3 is TGCAGTGCTAGAGGTTCCGCTGAAGCTTTCTTT. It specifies CSARGSAEAFF.